The source of this T cell receptor (beta chain) is a study of blood T cell repertoires in COVID-19. In the study overall: Whether acute or convalescent, the COVID-19 samples came from the United States, Italy and Spain.

V was pared by 6 bases and J by 7 bases, with 12 bases between. Germline CDR1 reads ENHRY; CDR2 reads SYGVKD. The CDR3 is 13 residues long. Clones were read by immunoSEQ multiplex PCR, and TCRdb kept only the in-frame ones, dropping some. The sample lists hundreds of thousands of clones, almost 90% occurring once. Sequenced material: peripheral blood. This receptor was identified in a woman in her 30s with COVID-19, enrolled during active disease. The rearrangement joins TRBV10-3 to TRBJ1-4; maybe TRBD1 (6 bases). The CDR3 reads CAIRGAVGEKLFF. The CDR3 region has the DNA TGTGCCATCAGGGGGGCAGTTGGTGAAAAACTGTTTTTT.